This T cell receptor (beta chain) was found in a study of blood T cell repertoires in COVID-19. Study summary: Donors in the United States, Italy and Spain gave samples during acute or convalescent COVID-19.

In the original analysis: It was from reference gene primer amplification that nucleated cell counts were estimated. Using immunoSEQ multiplex PCR, the repertoire was profiled, and TCRdb retains in-frame clones only, with some absent. V and J calls plus clone size are reproduced from that table; the DNA served to infer D and trimming. The sample has about 45,000 clones, 83% seen once. Germline V CDR1 and CDR2: GTSNPN, SVGIG (reference sequence). V dropped 5 bases and J dropped 4; count of bases not matched to a gene: 9. The CDR3 runs 14 residues. The sequenced material came from peripheral blood. This chain joins TRBV30 and TRBJ2-3; TRBD1 aligns across 7 bases. The clonotype was recovered from a man aged 80 or over in a cohort sampled during active COVID-19. The CDR3 sequence: CAWAKTGSADTQYF. CDR3 nucleotides: TGTGCCTGGGCCAAGACAGGGAGCGCAGATACGCAGTATTTT.